This T cell receptor beta chain comes out of a study of T cells in localized non-small cell lung cancer. Study results and caveats: Elevated circulating T cell density in blood was associated with longer overall survival. Uninvolved adjacent lung had the highest recorded T cell clonality, with tumor below it. Across samples, adjacent lung featured a median roughly 50 of the top 100 tumor clones. Sequencing covered just one tumor region, so heterogeneity cannot be ruled out.

The assay was immunoSEQ multiplex PCR, and TCRdb's table has in-frame clones only and misses some. The table lists 45,000 to 55,000 clones, approximately 80% of them singletons. With regard to this clone: As yet, its antigen is unknown.

The germline V gene encodes CDR1 MNHNY and CDR2 SVGAGI (reference sequence). The J segment lost 4 bases and the V segment lost 2 bases, leaving 4 bases of the junction unmatched. The CDR3 loop spans 14 amino acids. This TCR came from a man aged 40 to 70 with stage I squamous cell lung carcinoma. The sample in question was peripheral blood, obtained before any cancer treatment. This rearrangement joins TRBV6-6 to TRBJ2-5, with 7 positions matching TRBD2. In DNA, the CDR3 is TGTGCCAGCAGTTACAAGGCGGGGGTAGAGACCCAGTACTTC. The encoded protein is CASSYKAGVETQYF.